This entry describes one T cell receptor beta chain. Profiling relied on immunoSEQ multiplex PCR, and the TCRdb table lists in-frame clones only, not all of them. The sample comprises about 210,000 clones, about 91% of which are singletons, and roughly 1.2% rests with the top ten. This sample was taken from a study of blood T cell repertoires in COVID-19. Study details: The United States, Italy and Spain supplied acute and convalescent COVID-19 samples.

From germline, CDR1 is LGHDT and CDR2 YNNKEL (reference sequence). The CDR3 has 14 residues. V lost 5 bases, J lost 0 bases, and 2 bases stayed unmatched. Sequenced material: peripheral blood. This chain links TRBV3-1 (or the pseudogene TRBV3-2) with TRBJ1-1, with 8 bases fitting TRBD1. The sequence was obtained from a man aged 25-45 years with acute or convalescent COVID-19. The CDR3 DNA follows: TGTGCCAGCAGCTCCAGGGGGCTGAACACTGAAGCTTTCTTT. Protein sequence: CASSSRGLNTEAFF.